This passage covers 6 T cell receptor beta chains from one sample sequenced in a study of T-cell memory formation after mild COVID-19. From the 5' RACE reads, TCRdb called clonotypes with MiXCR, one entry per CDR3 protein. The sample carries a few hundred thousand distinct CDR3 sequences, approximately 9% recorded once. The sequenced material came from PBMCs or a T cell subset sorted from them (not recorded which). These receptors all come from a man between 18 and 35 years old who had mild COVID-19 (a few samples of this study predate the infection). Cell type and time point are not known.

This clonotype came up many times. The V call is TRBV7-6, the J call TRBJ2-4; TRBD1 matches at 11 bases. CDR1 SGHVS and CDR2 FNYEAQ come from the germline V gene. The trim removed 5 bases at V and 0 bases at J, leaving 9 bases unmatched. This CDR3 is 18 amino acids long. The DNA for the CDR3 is TGTGCCAGCAGCCTCCGGACAGGGGGCTCCCGAGCCAAAAACATTCAGTACTTC. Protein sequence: CASSLRTGGSRAKNIQYF.

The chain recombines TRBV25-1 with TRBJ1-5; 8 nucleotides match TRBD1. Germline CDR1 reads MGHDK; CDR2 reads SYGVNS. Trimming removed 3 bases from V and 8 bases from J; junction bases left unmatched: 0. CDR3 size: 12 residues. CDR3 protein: CASSETGEPQHF. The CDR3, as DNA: TGTGCCAGCAGTGAGACAGGGGAGCCCCAGCATTTT.

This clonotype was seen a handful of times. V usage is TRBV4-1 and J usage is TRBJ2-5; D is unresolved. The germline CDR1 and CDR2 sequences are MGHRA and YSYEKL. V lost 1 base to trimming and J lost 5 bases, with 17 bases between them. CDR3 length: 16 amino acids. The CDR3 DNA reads TGCGCCAGCAGCCAAGTTTCTTCGATTGGGCGTGAGACCCAGTACTTC. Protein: CASSQVSSIGRETQYF.

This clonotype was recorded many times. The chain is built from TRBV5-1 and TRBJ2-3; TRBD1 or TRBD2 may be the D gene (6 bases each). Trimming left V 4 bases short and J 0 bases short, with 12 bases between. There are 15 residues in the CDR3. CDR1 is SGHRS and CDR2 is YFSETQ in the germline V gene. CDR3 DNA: TGCGCCAGCAGCCCGTGGGGGGCCAGCACAGATACGCAGTATTTT. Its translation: CASSPWGASTDTQYF.

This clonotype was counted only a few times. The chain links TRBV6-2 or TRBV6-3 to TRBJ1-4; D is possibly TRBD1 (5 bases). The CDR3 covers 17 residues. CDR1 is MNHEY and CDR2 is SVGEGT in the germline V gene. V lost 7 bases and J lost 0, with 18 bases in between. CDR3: CASNGGAGAATNEKLFF. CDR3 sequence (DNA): TGTGCCAGCAATGGAGGGGCCGGCGCTGCAACTAATGAAAAACTGTTTTTT.

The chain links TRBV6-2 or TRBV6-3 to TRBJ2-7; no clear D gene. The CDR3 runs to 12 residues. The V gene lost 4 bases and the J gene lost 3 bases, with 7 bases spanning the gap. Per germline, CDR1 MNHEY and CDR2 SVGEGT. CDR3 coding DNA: TGTGCCAGCAGTTCACCTTTCTACGAGCAGTACTTC. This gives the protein CASSSPFYEQYF.